Listed below are T cell receptor beta chains from one sample, sequenced in a study of post-analysis software for immune sequencing data. From the PCR reads, TCRdb called clonotypes with MiXCR, one entry per CDR3 protein. The sample has 380,000 or so distinct CDR3 sequences, about a third seen once. The specimen sequenced was blood. These receptors came from a girl aged 10 to 17 with multiple sclerosis. Both conserved end residues are part of each CDR3. The D gene is left open where the match is weak. Part of the rows lack a size; the others show once, few, many or a class for expanded clones.

j_call d_call v_call clone_size cdr3_nt cdr3_aa
TRBJ2-3 NA TRBV29-1 many TGCAGCGTTGAGATAGGGCCAGATACGCAGTATTTT CSVEIGPDTQYF
TRBJ2-6 NA TRBV6-6 NA TGTGCCAGCAGTTACCTATCGCTCTCTGGGGCCAACGTCCTGACTTTC CASSYLSLSGANVLTF
TRBJ1-1 NA TRBV27 few TGTGCCAGCTTCAGAAAGAACACTGAAGCTTTCTTT CASFRKNTEAFF
TRBJ2-5 TRBD2 TRBV9 NA TGTGCCAGCAGCGAGTCCGGGGGGTACCAAGAGACCCAGTACTTC CASSESGGYQETQYF
TRBJ2-4 TRBD1 TRBV20-1 few TGCAGTGCTATCCCGGGACAGGGATTAAACATTCAGTACTTC CSAIPGQGLNIQYF
TRBJ2-1 NA TRBV11-2 many TGTGCCAGCAGCTTAGAAGGTTTGGGGGGCCCGAGCTCCTACAATGAGCAGTTCTTC CASSLEGLGGPSSYNEQFF
TRBJ1-2 NA TRBV18 few TGTGCCAGCTCACCACCTTCGGGATGGTATGGCTACACCTTC CASSPPSGWYGYTF
TRBJ2-1 NA TRBV20-1 NA TGCAGTGCTTTTCTGGAGGGGCGTCGGAATGAGCAGTTCTTC CSAFLEGRRNEQFF
TRBJ2-3 TRBD2 TRBV7-9 few TGTGCCAGCAGGCCGACTAGCGGGGGCGCAGATACGCAGTATTTT CASRPTSGGADTQYF
TRBJ1-1 NA TRBV7-9 NA TGTGCCAGCAGCTTACGCACCATGAACACTGAAGCTTTCTTT CASSLRTMNTEAFF
TRBJ2-7 TRBD1 TRBV7-3 NA TGTGCCAGCGGTCAGGGGGTCGACGAGCAGTACTTC CASGQGVDEQYF
TRBJ1-5 NA TRBV5-1 NA TGCGCCAGCAGCTATCCGGGTTTTAGCAATCAGCCCCAGCATTTT CASSYPGFSNQPQHF
TRBJ1-5 NA TRBV29-1 NA TGCAGCGTTTTGGACTTTAATCAGCCCCAGCATTTT CSVLDFNQPQHF
TRBJ2-3 TRBD2 TRBV9 NA TGTGCCAGCAGCGTGAGCGGTAGCGGGGCCCAAGATACGCAGTATTTT CASSVSGSGAQDTQYF
TRBJ2-5 NA TRBV3-1 few TGTGCCAGCAGCCAATTCCAAGAGACCCAGTACTTC CASSQFQETQYF
TRBJ2-1 TRBD2 TRBV7-2 NA TGTGCCAGCAGCCCACCGGGACTAGCGGGTCACAGCTCCTACAATGAGCAGTTCTTC CASSPPGLAGHSSYNEQFF
TRBJ2-1 NA TRBV5-1 NA TGCGCCAGCAGCTCCCTAGAACAGAGTATGGAGCAGTTCTTC CASSSLEQSMEQFF
TRBJ1-1 NA TRBV6-1 few TGTGCCAGCAGTCAGAGGGGTGAGGTAGCTTTCTTT CASSQRGEVAFF
TRBJ2-7 TRBD1 TRBV6-5 NA TGTGCCAGCAGTGACCGGGACAGGGGCATCTACGAGCAGTACTTC CASSDRDRGIYEQYF
TRBJ2-3 NA TRBV6-5 few TGTGCCAGCAGCCGCGGGGATCTGACAGATACGCAGTATTTT CASSRGDLTDTQYF
TRBJ2-7 TRBD2 TRBV15 NA TGTGCCACCAGCAGAGATCAGACTAGCTACGGGCAGTACTTC CATSRDQTSYGQYF
TRBJ2-3 NA TRBV12-3/TRBV12-4 few TGTGCCAGCACCGAGACCGGGGACCAAACAGATACGCAGTATTTT CASTETGDQTDTQYF
TRBJ1-2 NA TRBV7-9 NA TGTGCCAGCAGCTTAGCTCGGGAAGCTAACTATGGCTACACCTTC CASSLAREANYGYTF
TRBJ1-2 NA TRBV12-3/TRBV12-4 few TGTGCCAGCAGCCCGCGCGGCCGCAGGTTCAACTATGGCTACACCTTC CASSPRGRRFNYGYTF
TRBJ1-2 NA TRBV20-1 NA TGCAGTGCTCGACTCTCGGGACTGCTAGGCGGCTACACCTTC CSARLSGLLGGYTF
TRBJ2-1 NA TRBV6-5 NA TGTGCCAGCGCAATAAGTGGGGGCGGGTACAATGAGCAGTTCTTC CASAISGGGYNEQFF
TRBJ2-3 NA TRBV12-5 NA TGTGCTAGTGGTTCCCCGGGGGCGGGGGACCTAGATACGCAGTATTTT CASGSPGAGDLDTQYF
TRBJ1-2 TRBD1 TRBV3-1 few TGTGCCAGCAGTACCGGGACAGGGGGCAGTTGGGACTATGGCTACACCTTC CASSTGTGGSWDYGYTF
TRBJ2-3 NA TRBV7-3 NA TGTGCCAGCGCCGGGACAGCGGGTACGCAGTATTTT CASAGTAGTQYF
TRBJ2-3 NA TRBV27 few TGTGCCAGCAGTTTTAGAGGGGCGACCGGGGCAGATACGCAGTATTTT CASSFRGATGADTQYF
TRBJ1-1 NA TRBV5-1 NA TGCGCCAGCAGCTCTCCCCTCGGGAGGAACACTGAAGCTTTCTTT CASSSPLGRNTEAFF
TRBJ2-1 TRBD2 TRBV7-8 NA TGTACCAGCAGCCCCACCCGGACTAGCGGTGAGCAGTTCTTC CTSSPTRTSGEQFF
TRBJ2-6 NA TRBV20-1 few TGCAGTGCCAGGAAGGCCAACGTCCTGACTTTC CSARKANVLTF
TRBJ1-5 NA TRBV7-2 few TGTGCCAGCACTATTGACCCGGGTAATCAGCCCCAGCATTTT CASTIDPGNQPQHF
TRBJ1-1 TRBD1 TRBV4-3 NA TGCGCCAGCAGCCCTGACACAGGGGGCACTGAAGCTTTCTTT CASSPDTGGTEAFF
TRBJ2-5 TRBD2 TRBV12-3/TRBV12-4 NA TGTGCCAGCAGTTCCGGGACTAGCGGGGGGAAAGAGACCCAGTACTTC CASSSGTSGGKETQYF
TRBJ1-1 NA TRBV5-1 few TGCGCCAGCAGCTTGGTCACGGGAAGGAACACTGAAGCTTTCTTT CASSLVTGRNTEAFF